The following is a T cell receptor (beta chain) sequence with its context. The antigen is not known. The data are from a study of shared clonotypes between healthy human individuals. Study-wide findings and caveats: Large depth notwithstanding, sorted-subset sequencing proved incomplete by rarefaction.

Trimming cost V 4 bases and J 6 bases; bases outside gene matches: 7. The CDR3 length is 15 residues. Germline-derived CDR1 and CDR2 are SGHVS and FNYEAQ. The naive CD8 subset, CD45RO-negative cells positively selected for CCR7, excluded terminally differentiated effector memory CD45RA+ cells. The table came from immunoSEQ multiplex PCR; TCRdb's copy has only in-frame clones and leaves some out. The sample comprises roughly 1,800,000 clones, over 85% of which are singletons, and 1% to 1.5% rests with the top ten. The receptor was derived from a man between 18 and 29 years old in good health. The rearrangement links TRBV7-6 to TRBJ2-1, with 9 bases matching TRBD1. Sequencing used naive CD8+ T cells sorted from blood. The CDR3 sequence: CASSSRDREGNEQFF. For the CDR3, the DNA is TGTGCCAGCAGCTCCCGGGACAGGGAAGGCAATGAGCAGTTCTTC.